This passage covers 27 T cell receptor beta chains from one sample sequenced in a study of shared clonotypes between healthy human individuals. Profiled with immunoSEQ multiplex PCR; TCRdb holds only in-frame clones, not every one. The table records 950,000 to 1,100,000 clones, 75% to 80% of them present only once. Input material: memory CD4+ T cells from PBMCs. Subset meaning: CD45RA-negative fraction. The origin of the receptors is a man between 18 and 29 years old in good health. Some clones in this sample may be carry-over from other donors' samples.

This chain links TRBV18 with TRBJ2-7; D remains unclear. Between the trimmed V and J ends, which lost 2 bases and 1 base, there was a span of 12 bases. CDR3 length: 15 amino acids. CDR1 and CDR2 from the germline V gene are KGHSH and LQKENI. As DNA, the CDR3 is TGTGCCAGCTCACCAAATCTACAGCTGTCCTACGAGCAGTACTTC. This translates into CASSPNLQLSYEQYF.

V usage is TRBV5-1 and J usage is TRBJ1-2, with 8 bases fitting TRBD1. Germline V gene sequence: CDR1 SGHRS, CDR2 YFSETQ. The trim removed 4 bases at V and 4 bases at J, leaving 15 bases unmatched. The CDR3 spans 17 residues. The CDR3 sequence is CASSLGLGTGGTYGYTF. The CDR3 DNA reads as TGCGCCAGCAGCCTGGGATTGGGGACAGGCGGAACCTATGGCTACACCTTC. Supplemented by reference TRBV5-1 and TRBJ1-2, the full variable domain reads KAGVTQTPRYLIKTRGQQVTLSCSPISGHRSVSWYQQTPGQGLQFLFEYFSETQRNKGNFPGRFSGRQFSNSRSEMNVSTLELGDSALYLCASSLGLGTGGTYGYTFGSGTRLTVV.

This sequence joins TRBV7-2 and TRBJ2-5; D is uncertain. The CDR3 is made up of 15 amino acids. The germline V and J ends were trimmed by 2 bases and 2 bases, with 12 bases remaining between them. Germline CDR1 reads SGHTA; CDR2 reads FQGNSA. CDR3 nucleotides: TGTGCCAGCAGCTTAACGAGCGCACCTCAAGAGACCCAGTACTTC. Its translation: CASSLTSAPQETQYF.

As to this clone: A far bigger clonotype differs at one base, so this is likely a read error. The chain recombines TRBV30 with TRBJ1-2; D call uncertain. This CDR3 comprises 11 residues. Germline CDR1 reads GTSNPN; CDR2 reads SVGIG (reference sequence). CDR3 in amino acids: CVWSVISGYTF. CDR3 coding DNA: TGTGTCTGGAGTGTAATCAGTGGCTACACCTTC.

This chain connects TRBV25-1 to TRBJ2-3; unclear D gene. CDR3 length: 13 amino acids. Germline CDR1 MGHDK, CDR2 SYGVNS. Between the trimmed V and J ends, which lost 3 bases and 2 bases, there was a span of 6 bases. The CDR3 DNA reads as TGTGCCAGCAGTGACAGCTACACAGATACGCAGTATTTT. Protein sequence: CASSDSYTDTQYF.

In DNA form, the CDR3 reads TGTGCCAGCAGCTTAATACGGGGGGAAGAAAAACTGTTTTTT. Amino acid sequence: CASSLIRGEEKLFF. V gene TRBV7-2 combines with J gene TRBJ1-4, with a tentative D call TRBD1 (5 bases). CDR1 is SGHTA, CDR2 FQGNSA, per germline. The V end lost 2 bases, the J end lost 8 bases, and 12 bases lay between the germline ends. The CDR3 extends over 14 amino acids.

The V call is TRBV28, the J call TRBJ2-3, with no clear D. The V end lost 2 bases, the J end lost 5 bases, and 14 bases lay between the germline ends. Germline CDR1 reads MDHEN; CDR2 reads SYDVKM. There are 15 residues in the CDR3. The CDR3 protein is CASSLAQASQDTQYF. The CDR3 coding sequence is TGTGCCAGCAGTTTAGCCCAGGCAAGTCAAGATACGCAGTATTTT.

The genes are TRBV30 and TRBJ2-7; D is unresolved. This CDR3 has 12 amino acids. Trimming removed 3 bases at V and 1 base at J, with 7 bases between. The germline V gene has CDR1 GTSNPN and CDR2 SVGIG (reference sequence). The CDR3 reads CAWRPASYEQYF. The CDR3 DNA sequence: TGTGCCTGGAGACCGGCTTCCTACGAGCAGTACTTC.

V usage is TRBV19 and J usage is TRBJ1-4; D is possibly TRBD1 (6 bases). Trimming removed 3 bases from V and 5 bases from J, with 16 bases in between. CDR1 and CDR2 (germline): LNHDA, SQIVND (reference sequence). The CDR3 runs 16 residues. The CDR3 region has the DNA TGTGCCAGTAGTATTGCGGCAGGGGCCCTCAATGAAAAACTGTTTTTT. Translation: CASSIAAGALNEKLFF.

The chain uses TRBV11-3 and TRBJ2-3; 8 bases fit TRBD2. The length of the CDR3 is 16 residues. V trimming: 1 base; J trimming: 1 base; junction bases outside the gene matches: 4. Per germline, CDR1 SGHNT and CDR2 YENEEA. The CDR3 DNA reads as TGTGCCAGCAGCTTAGTGCTTAGCGGGGGCACAGATACGCAGTATTTT. As protein: CASSLVLSGGTDTQYF.

The rearrangement uses TRBV5-1 and TRBJ2-5, with D unresolved. CDR3 length: 12 residues. Germline CDR1 is SGHRS and CDR2 is YFSETQ. Trimming took 2 bases from V and 2 from J, leaving 4 bases between them. CDR3 residues: CASSFQQETQYF. DNA for the CDR3: TGCGCCAGCAGCTTTCAACAAGAGACCCAGTACTTC.

Regarding this clone: Given a far larger clone just one base away, this is likely a sequencing read error. V is TRBV5-1 and J is TRBJ1-1; D is ambiguous. The germline V gene encodes CDR1 SGHRS and CDR2 YFSETQ. Trimming took 1 base from V and 7 from J, leaving 8 bases between them. The CDR3 has 12 residues. This chain's CDR3 is CASSLNWGEAFF. The CDR3 DNA is TGCGCCAGCAGCTTGAACTGGGGTGAAGCTTTCTTT.

The chain has TRBV29-1 and TRBJ2-1, with D perhaps matching TRBD1 (5 bases). CDR3 size: 12 residues. V shed 6 bases and J shed 8 bases, with 14 bases lying between them. Per the germline V gene, CDR1 is SQVTM and CDR2 is ANQGSEA. CDR3 sequence (DNA): TGCAGCGTGACAGTTCCTGTCGATGAGCAGTTCTTC. Protein: CSVTVPVDEQFF.

In this sample, this clone turned up a few times. V gene TRBV11-2 combines with J gene TRBJ2-1; D possibly corresponds to TRBD1 (6 bases). CDR3 length equals 15 residues. Germline V gene data show CDR1 as SGHAT and CDR2 as FQNNGV. Trimming took off 4 bases at V and 12 bases at J, with 22 bases between the two ends. CDR3 nucleotide sequence: TGTGCCAGCAGCTCACCGGGACAAGCCCGAGGGGGGCAGTTCTTC. It yields the protein CASSSPGQARGGQFF.

Concerning this clone itself: Other DNA sequences within the sample encode an identical CDR3. This chain uses TRBV7-2 with TRBJ2-1; no firm D call. Deletions cut 7 bases from V and 4 bases from J, with 5 bases between. The germline CDR1 and CDR2 sequences are SGHTA and FQGNSA. The CDR3 is made up of 11 amino acids. The chain's CDR3 is CASTLYNEQFF. CDR3 in DNA: TGTGCCAGCACGCTATACAATGAGCAGTTCTTC.

The rearrangement joins TRBV30 to TRBJ2-7; TRBD1 matches at 8 bases. CDR3 size: 16 residues. J was trimmed by 4 bases and V by 3 bases; bases with no gene match: 14. Germline V gene sequence: CDR1 GTSNPN, CDR2 SVGIG (reference sequence). This CDR3 reads CAWRNGLGRGQYEQYF. The DNA for the CDR3 is TGTGCCTGGAGGAATGGACTGGGCAGGGGGCAGTACGAGCAGTACTTC.

A remark on this clone: This specimen includes other DNA sequences encoding the same CDR3. The CDR3 DNA sequence: TGTGCCAGCAGCTTAGAAGAGGGAACTGAAGCTTTCTTT. Amino acids: CASSLEEGTEAFF. The chain recombines TRBV7-9 with TRBJ1-1; D unresolved. The germline gives CDR1 SEHNR, CDR2 FQNEAQ (reference sequence). This CDR3 has 13 residues. V was trimmed by 1 base and J by 5 bases, leaving 8 bases between them.

This chain links TRBV6-5 with TRBJ2-7; a possible D gene is TRBD1 (6 bases). The CDR3 consists of 13 residues. Germline assignment: CDR1 MNHEY and CDR2 SVGAGI. The V and J ends lost 11 bases and 2 bases respectively, with 16 bases between them. The CDR3 DNA sequence: TGTGCCTCTCGAGCGACAGGAGCCTACGAGCAGTACTTC. Translating gives CASRATGAYEQYF.

This chain joins TRBV28 and TRBJ2-5; TRBD2 aligns across 11 bases. The trim removed 2 bases at V and 5 bases at J, leaving 4 bases unmatched. Germline loops: CDR1 MDHEN, CDR2 SYDVKM. CDR3 length: 15 amino acids. DNA of the CDR3: TGTGCCAGCAGTTTAATGGGACTAGCGGTGGAGACCCAGTACTTC. The encoded protein is CASSLMGLAVETQYF. The full variable domain, its missing parts supplied by reference TRBV28 and TRBJ2-5, is DVKVTQSSRYLVKRTGEKVFLECVQDMDHENMFWYRQDPGLGLRLIYFSYDVKMKEKGDIPEGYSVSREKKERFSLILESASTNQTSMYLCASSLMGLAVETQYFGPGTRLLVL.

This sequence joins TRBV4-1 and TRBJ2-5, with D unresolved. V shed 1 base and J shed 0 bases, with 6 bases lying between them. The CDR3 is 14 amino acids. Per the germline V gene, CDR1 is MGHRA and CDR2 is YSYEKL. CDR3 region: CASSQGPYQETQYF. The CDR3 DNA sequence: TGCGCCAGCAGCCAAGGTCCCTACCAAGAGACCCAGTACTTC.

The chain employs TRBV7-2 and TRBJ1-2, with no clear D. This CDR3 contains 12 residues. Germline V lookup: CDR1 SGHTA, CDR2 FQGNSA. The V and J ends lost 2 bases and 5 bases respectively, with 6 bases between them. CDR3 in amino acids: CASSLKKYGYTF. CDR3 bases: TGTGCCAGCAGCTTAAAGAAGTATGGCTACACCTTC.

The chain recombines TRBV28 with TRBJ2-7; 8 bases map to TRBD2. Trimming cost V 5 bases and J 1 base; bases outside gene matches: 4. The germline CDR1 and CDR2 sequences are MDHEN and SYDVKM. The CDR3 length is 14 residues. Here the CDR3 DNA reads TGTGCCAGCAGTGCTCGGGGGGGATCCTACGAGCAGTACTTC. Protein: CASSARGGSYEQYF.

The V gene is TRBV10-3, the J gene TRBJ1-3, with 9 bases lining up with TRBD1. The ends lost 5 bases at V and 7 bases at J; junction bases unmatched: 6. The CDR3 sequence is 14 residues long. Per germline, CDR1 ENHRY and CDR2 SYGVKD. The CDR3 loop reads CAISHTDRGNTIYF. DNA of the CDR3: TGTGCCATCAGTCATACGGACAGGGGCAACACCATATATTTT.

The rearrangement links TRBV10-2 to TRBJ2-7; TRBD1 might be the D (5 bases). CDR3 size: 11 residues. Trimming pared 7 bases from V and 6 bases from J, leaving 10 bases between. The germline gives CDR1 WSHSY, CDR2 SAAADI. The CDR3 nucleotides read TGCGCCAGCACCCAGGGCAGCGAGCAGTACTTC. This translates into CASTQGSEQYF.

The chain recombines TRBV7-2 with TRBJ2-3, with D tentatively TRBD1 (6 bases). The CDR3 is made up of 17 amino acids. Trimming removed 5 bases at V and 3 bases at J, with 21 bases between. The germline CDR1 and CDR2 sequences are SGHTA and FQGNSA. The CDR3 region is CASSERLGAFRTDTQYF. The CDR3 coding sequence is TGTGCCAGCAGCGAGAGGTTGGGGGCTTTCCGGACAGATACGCAGTATTTT.

The rearrangement joins TRBV18 to TRBJ1-2; no firm D call. Deletions cut 3 bases from V and 6 bases from J, with 8 bases between. Germline CDR1 reads KGHSH; CDR2 reads LQKENI. The CDR3 spans 12 residues. CDR3 in DNA: TGTGCCAGCTCACCTTCCCTTGATGGCTACACCTTC. It is translated as CASSPSLDGYTF.

V gene TRBV28 combines with J gene TRBJ2-3; D is uncertain. V gave up 5 bases and J gave up 3 bases, with 12 bases separating them. CDR1 and CDR2 (germline): MDHEN, SYDVKM. This CDR3 is built from 14 residues. CDR3 nucleotides: TGTGCCAGCAGTACCCCTGTTTCAACAGATACGCAGTATTTT. The encoded protein is CASSTPVSTDTQYF.